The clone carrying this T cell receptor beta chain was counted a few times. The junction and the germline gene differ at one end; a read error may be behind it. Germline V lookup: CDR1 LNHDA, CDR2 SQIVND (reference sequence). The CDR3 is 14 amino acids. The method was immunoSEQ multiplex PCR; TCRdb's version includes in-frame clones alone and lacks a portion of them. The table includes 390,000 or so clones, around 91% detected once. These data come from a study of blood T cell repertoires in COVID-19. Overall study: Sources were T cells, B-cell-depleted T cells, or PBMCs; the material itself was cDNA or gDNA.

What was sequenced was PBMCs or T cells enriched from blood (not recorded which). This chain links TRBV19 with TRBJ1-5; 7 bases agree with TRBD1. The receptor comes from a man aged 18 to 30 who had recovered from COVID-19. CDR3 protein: CASRIEGANQPQHF. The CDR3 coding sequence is TGTGCCAGTAGAATAGAGGGGGCAAATCAGCCCCAGCATTTT.